This entry is about one TCR beta chain. Using immunoSEQ multiplex PCR, the repertoire was profiled, and TCRdb retains in-frame clones only, with some absent. Here the sample spans some 240,000 clones, approximately 82% being singletons. The data stem from a study of blood T cell repertoires in COVID-19. V lost 2 bases and J 0 bases, leaving 12 bases between the germline ends. This CDR3 is built from 16 residues. Germline V gene sequence: CDR1 SGHTA, CDR2 FQGNSA. The receptor's source is a woman aged 40 to 49 who had recovered from COVID-19. The rearrangement uses TRBV7-2 and TRBJ2-3; D possibly corresponds to TRBD2 (7 bases). Sequencing used peripheral blood. The CDR3 sequence is CASSLIRGASTDTQYF. CDR3 DNA sequence: TGTGCCAGCAGCTTAATCCGGGGGGCTAGCACAGATACGCAGTATTTT.